This TCR beta chain originates from a study of Graves' ophthalmopathy and Graves' hyperthyroidism. The CDR3 has 15 amino acids. Germline CDR1 LGHDT, CDR2 YNNKEL (reference sequence). The V and J ends lost 0 bases and 4 bases, in that order; junction bases with no gene match: 3. Disease in donors with ophthalmopathy had moderate-to-severe activity, CAS ≥3, NOSPECS ≥4 and under 3 months' duration. PBMCs were obtained from roughly 9.4 ml of fresh peripheral blood. RNA served as the template for amplifying TCR beta CDR3 regions. The first round was an RT-PCR with HTBI primers, and the second round was a multiplex PCR. MiXCR, run by TCRdb on the multiplex PCR reads, gives a single entry per CDR3 protein. Among roughly 500,000 distinct CDR3 sequences listed, roughly 14% were seen once. The table lists this clonotype with many counts. Its specificity is not known. Study-level findings and limits: Ophthalmopathy progression prediction by the model yielded a sensitivity of 60% to 71% and a specificity of under 80%. Most thyroid clonotypes expanded beyond 0.001 frequency were also found in blood.

Specimen: blood. The clonotype originates from a woman in her twenties or thirties with Graves' ophthalmopathy. V and J are TRBV3-1 and TRBJ2-4; 7 nucleotides line up with TRBD2. CDR3 sequence (DNA): TGTGCCAGCAGCCAAGAGGGAGGGGTAAAAAACATTCAGTACTTC. Translating gives CASSQEGGVKNIQYF. The complete variable domain, with remaining parts taken from reference TRBV3-1 and TRBJ2-4, reads DTAVSQTPKYLVTQMGNDKSIKCEQNLGHDTMYWYKQDSKKFLKIMFSYNNKELIINETVPNRFSPKSPDKAHLNLHINSLELGDSAVYFCASSQEGGVKNIQYFGAGTRLSVL.